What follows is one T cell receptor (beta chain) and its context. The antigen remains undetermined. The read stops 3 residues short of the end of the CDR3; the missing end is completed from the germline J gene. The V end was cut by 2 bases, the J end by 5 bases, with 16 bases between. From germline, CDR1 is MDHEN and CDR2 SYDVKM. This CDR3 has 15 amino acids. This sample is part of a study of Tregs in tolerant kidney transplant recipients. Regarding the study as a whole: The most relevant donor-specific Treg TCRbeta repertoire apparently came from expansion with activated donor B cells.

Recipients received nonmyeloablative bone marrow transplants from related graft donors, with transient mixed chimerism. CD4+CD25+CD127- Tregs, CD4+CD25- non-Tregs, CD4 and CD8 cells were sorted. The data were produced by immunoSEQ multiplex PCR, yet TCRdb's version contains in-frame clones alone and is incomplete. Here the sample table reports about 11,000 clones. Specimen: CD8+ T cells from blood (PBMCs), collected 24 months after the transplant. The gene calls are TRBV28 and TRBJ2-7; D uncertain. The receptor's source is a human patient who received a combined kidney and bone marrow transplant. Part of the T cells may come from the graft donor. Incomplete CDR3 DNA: TGTGCCAGCAGTTTAATCGGTCCCGGGTCGAACGAG. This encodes CASSLIGPGSNE. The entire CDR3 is CASSLIGPGSNEQYF.